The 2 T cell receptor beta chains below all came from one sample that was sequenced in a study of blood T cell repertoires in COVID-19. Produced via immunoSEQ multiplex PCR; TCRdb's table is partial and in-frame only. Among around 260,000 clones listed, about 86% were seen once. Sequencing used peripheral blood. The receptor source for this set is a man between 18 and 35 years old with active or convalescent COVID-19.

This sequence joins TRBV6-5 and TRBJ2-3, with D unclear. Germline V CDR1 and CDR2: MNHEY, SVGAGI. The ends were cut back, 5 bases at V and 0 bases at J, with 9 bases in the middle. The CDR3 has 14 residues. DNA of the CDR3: TGTGCCAGCAGTCCCTCTCCTAGCACAGATACGCAGTATTTT. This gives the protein CASSPSPSTDTQYF.

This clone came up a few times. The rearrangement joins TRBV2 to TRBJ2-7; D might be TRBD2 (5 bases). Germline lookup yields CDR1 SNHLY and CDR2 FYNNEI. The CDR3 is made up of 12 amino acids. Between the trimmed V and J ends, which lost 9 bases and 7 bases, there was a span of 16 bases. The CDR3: CASTRTEAEQYF. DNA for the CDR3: TGTGCCAGTACTAGGACCGAGGCTGAGCAGTACTTC.